The present T cell receptor (beta chain) was sequenced within a study of cytomegalovirus exposure and HLA in healthy donors. Points on this clone: Its target is unknown.

With 60 Vbeta and 13 Jbeta primers, the PCR was carried out. The table came from immunoSEQ multiplex PCR; TCRdb's copy has only in-frame clones and leaves some out. The table shows roughly 130,000 clones, with over 60% occurring only once. Overall study results and limits: The only immune exposure information that was available was CMV serostatus. Accurate prediction of HLA-A and HLA-B alleles (for most subjects) was reportedly achieved from TCR beta sequences.

The CDR3 extends over 17 amino acids. Looked up from germline, CDR1 is SGHDT and CDR2 is YYEEEE. The ends lost 4 bases at V and 2 bases at J; junction bases unmatched: 11. The sequenced material came from PBMCs. This clonotype was sampled from a male donor in good health and CMV-seropositive. V is TRBV5-6 and J is TRBJ2-5, with TRBD1 identical over 10 bases. This CDR3 reads CASSRLDRGIVQETQYF. CDR3 nucleotide sequence: TGTGCCAGCAGCAGGCTGGACAGGGGGATCGTTCAAGAGACCCAGTACTTC.